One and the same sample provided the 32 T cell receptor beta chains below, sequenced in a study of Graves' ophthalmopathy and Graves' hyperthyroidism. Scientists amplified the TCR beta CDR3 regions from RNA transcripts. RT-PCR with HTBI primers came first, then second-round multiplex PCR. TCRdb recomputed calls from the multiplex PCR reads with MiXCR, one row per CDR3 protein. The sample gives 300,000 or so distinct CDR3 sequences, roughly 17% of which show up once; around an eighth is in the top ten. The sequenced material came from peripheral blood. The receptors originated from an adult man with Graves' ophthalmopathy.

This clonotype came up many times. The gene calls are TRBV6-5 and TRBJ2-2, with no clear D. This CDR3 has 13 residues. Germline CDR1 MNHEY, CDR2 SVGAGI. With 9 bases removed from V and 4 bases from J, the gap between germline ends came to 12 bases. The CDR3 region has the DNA TGTGCCAGTAGGTTAGACATCACCGGGGAGCTGTTTTTT. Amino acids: CASRLDITGELFF.

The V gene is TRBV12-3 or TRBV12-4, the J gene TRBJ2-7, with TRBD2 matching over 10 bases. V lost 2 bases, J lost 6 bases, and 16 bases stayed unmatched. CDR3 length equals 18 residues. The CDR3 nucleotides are TGTGCCAGCAGTTTACTCCTCTCGTCCGAGCGGGGGGGCCTCGAGCAGTACTTC. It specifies CASSLLLSSERGGLEQYF.

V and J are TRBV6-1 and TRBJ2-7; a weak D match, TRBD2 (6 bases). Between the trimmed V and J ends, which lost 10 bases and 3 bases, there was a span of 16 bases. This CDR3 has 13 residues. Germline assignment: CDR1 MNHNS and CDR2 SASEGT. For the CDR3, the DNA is TGTGCCACCAGACTAGTTCCCATCTACGAGCAGTACTTC. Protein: CATRLVPIYEQYF.

CDR3 residues: CSARDGRLAKNIQYF. CDR3 nucleotide sequence: TGCAGTGCTAGAGATGGGCGTCTAGCCAAAAACATTCAGTACTTC. The V and J genes are TRBV20-1 and TRBJ2-4; D remains ambiguous. Germline V gene sequence: CDR1 DFQATT, CDR2 SNEGSKA (reference sequence). The CDR3 has 15 residues. V shed 0 bases and J shed 0 bases, with 9 bases lying between them.

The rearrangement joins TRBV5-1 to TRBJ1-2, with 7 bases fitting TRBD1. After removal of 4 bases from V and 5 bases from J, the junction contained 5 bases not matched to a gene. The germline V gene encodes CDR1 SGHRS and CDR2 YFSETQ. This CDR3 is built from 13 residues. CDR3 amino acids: CASSGGQEYGYTF. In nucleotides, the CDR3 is TGCGCCAGCAGCGGAGGACAGGAATATGGCTACACCTTC.

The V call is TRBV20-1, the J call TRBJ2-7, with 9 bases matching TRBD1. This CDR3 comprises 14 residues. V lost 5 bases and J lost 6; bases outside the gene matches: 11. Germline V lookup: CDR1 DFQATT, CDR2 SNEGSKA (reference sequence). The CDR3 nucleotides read TGCAGTGCTTTAGCCCCGGGACAGGGAGGCGAGCAGTACTTC. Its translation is CSALAPGQGGEQYF.

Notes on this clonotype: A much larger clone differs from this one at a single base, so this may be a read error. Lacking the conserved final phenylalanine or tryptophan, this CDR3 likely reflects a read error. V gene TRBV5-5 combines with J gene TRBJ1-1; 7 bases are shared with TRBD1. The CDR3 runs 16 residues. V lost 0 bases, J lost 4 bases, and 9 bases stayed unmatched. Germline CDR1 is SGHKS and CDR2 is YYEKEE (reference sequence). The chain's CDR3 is CASSLEPTGLVTEAFV. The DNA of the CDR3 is TGTGCCAGCAGCTTGGAACCGACAGGGCTGGTCACTGAAGCTTTCGTT.

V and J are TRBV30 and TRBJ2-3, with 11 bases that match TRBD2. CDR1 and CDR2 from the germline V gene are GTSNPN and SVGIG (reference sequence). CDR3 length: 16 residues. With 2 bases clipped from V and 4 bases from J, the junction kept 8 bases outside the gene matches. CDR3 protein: CAWSPPLAGVPDTQYF. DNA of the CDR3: TGTGCCTGGAGTCCCCCACTAGCGGGAGTACCAGATACGCAGTATTTT.

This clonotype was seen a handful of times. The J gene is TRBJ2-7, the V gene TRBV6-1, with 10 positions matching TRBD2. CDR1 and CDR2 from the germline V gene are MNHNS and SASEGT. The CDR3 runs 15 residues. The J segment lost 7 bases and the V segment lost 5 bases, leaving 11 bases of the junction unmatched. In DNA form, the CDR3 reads TGTGCCAGCAGTCGGACTAGCGGACAAGTTATGGAGCAGTACTTC. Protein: CASSRTSGQVMEQYF.

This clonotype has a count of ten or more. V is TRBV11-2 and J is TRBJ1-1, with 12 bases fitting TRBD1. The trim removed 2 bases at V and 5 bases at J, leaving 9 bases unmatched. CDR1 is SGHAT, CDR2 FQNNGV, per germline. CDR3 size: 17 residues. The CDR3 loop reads CASSLRGQGAGITEAFF. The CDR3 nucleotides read TGTGCCAGCAGCTTACGGGGACAGGGGGCGGGAATTACTGAAGCTTTCTTT.

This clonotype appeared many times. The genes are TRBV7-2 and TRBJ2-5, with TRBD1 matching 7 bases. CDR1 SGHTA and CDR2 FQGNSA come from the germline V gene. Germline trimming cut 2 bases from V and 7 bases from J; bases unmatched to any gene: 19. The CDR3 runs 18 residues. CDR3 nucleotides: TGTGCCAGCAGCTTACCCCGAGACAGGGAGTCAATCTGGGTGACCCAGTACTTC. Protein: CASSLPRDRESIWVTQYF.

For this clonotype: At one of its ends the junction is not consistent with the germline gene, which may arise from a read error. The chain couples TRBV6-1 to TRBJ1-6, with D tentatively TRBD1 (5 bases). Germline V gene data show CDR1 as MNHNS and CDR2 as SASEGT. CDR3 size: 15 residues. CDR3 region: CAGSPGGGDNSPLHF. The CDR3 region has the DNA TGTGCCGGCAGTCCCGGGGGGGGTGACAATTCACCCCTCCACTTT.

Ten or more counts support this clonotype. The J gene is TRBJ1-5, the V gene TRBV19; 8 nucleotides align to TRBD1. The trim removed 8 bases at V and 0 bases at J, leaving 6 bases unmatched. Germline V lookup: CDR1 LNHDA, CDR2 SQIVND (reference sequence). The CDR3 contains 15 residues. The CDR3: CASDDRGYSNQPQHF. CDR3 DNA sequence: TGTGCCAGTGATGACAGGGGTTATAGCAATCAGCCCCAGCATTTT.

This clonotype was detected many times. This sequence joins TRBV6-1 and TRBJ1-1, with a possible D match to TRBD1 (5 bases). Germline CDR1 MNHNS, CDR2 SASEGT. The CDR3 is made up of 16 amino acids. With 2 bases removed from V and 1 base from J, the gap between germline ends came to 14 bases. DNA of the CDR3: TGTGCCAGCAGTGAACCCGGGACGGGGACGAACACTGAAGCTTTCTTT. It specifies CASSEPGTGTNTEAFF.

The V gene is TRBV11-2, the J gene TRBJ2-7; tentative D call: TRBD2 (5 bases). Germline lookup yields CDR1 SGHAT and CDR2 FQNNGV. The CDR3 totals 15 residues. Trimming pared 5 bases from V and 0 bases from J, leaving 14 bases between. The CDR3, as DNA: TGTGCCAGCAGCCTGAGGGCAGCCTTCTCCTACGAGCAGTACTTC. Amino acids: CASSLRAAFSYEQYF.

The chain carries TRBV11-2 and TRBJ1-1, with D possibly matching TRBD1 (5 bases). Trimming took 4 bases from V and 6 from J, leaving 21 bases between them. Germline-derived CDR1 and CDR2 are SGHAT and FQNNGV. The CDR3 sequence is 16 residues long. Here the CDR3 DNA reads TGTGCCAGCAGCTCCCGGGGATGGGGGGACGGGGCTGAAGCTTTCTTT. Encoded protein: CASSSRGWGDGAEAFF.

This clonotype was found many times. The chain's CDR3 is CASSLRDSGANVLTF. Here the CDR3 DNA reads TGTGCCAGCAGCCTTAGGGATTCTGGGGCCAACGTCCTGACTTTC. The chain has TRBV11-2 and TRBJ2-6; D remains unclear. CDR1 SGHAT and CDR2 FQNNGV come from the germline V gene. Trimming left V 5 bases short and J 1 base short, with 9 bases between. The CDR3 sequence is 15 residues long.

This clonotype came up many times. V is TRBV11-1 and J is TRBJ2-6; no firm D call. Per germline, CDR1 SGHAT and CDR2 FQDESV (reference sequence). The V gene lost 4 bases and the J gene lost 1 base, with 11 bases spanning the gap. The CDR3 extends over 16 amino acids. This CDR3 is CASSSPFRSGANVLTF. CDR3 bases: TGTGCCAGCAGCTCTCCCTTTCGATCTGGGGCCAACGTCCTGACTTTC.

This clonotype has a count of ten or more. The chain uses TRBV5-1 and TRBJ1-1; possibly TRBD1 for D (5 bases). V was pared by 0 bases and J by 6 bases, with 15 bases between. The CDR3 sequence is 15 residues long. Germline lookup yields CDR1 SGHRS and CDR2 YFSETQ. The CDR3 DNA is TGCGCCAGCAGCTTGGCCACTCAGGGTACGGCTGAAGCTTTCTTT. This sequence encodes CASSLATQGTAEAFF.

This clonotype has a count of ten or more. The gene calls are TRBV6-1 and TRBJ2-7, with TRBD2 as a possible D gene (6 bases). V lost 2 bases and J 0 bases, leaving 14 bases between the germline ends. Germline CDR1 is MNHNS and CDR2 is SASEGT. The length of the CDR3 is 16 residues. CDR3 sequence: CASSESGGTASYEQYF. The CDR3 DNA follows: TGTGCCAGCAGTGAATCAGGTGGGACTGCCTCCTACGAGCAGTACTTC.

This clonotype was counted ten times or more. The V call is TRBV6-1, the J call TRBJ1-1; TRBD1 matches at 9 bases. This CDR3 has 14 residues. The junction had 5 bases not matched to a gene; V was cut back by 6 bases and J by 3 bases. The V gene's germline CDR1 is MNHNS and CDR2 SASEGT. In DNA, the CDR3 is TGTGCCAGCAGCGAGGACAGGGGTGACACTGAAGCTTTCTTT. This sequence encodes CASSEDRGDTEAFF.

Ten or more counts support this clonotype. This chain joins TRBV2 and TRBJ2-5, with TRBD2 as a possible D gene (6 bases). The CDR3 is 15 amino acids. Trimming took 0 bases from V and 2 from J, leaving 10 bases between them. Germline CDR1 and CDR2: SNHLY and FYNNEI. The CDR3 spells CASSEAPGEQETQYF. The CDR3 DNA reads TGTGCCAGCAGTGAAGCCCCGGGAGAACAAGAGACCCAGTACTTC.

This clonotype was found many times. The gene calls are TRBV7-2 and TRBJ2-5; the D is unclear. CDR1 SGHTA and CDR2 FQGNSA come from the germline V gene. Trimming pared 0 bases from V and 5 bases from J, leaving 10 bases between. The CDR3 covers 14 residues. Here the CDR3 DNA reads TGTGCCAGCAGCTTAGCATCGCTCTTGGAGACCCAGTACTTC. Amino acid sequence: CASSLASLLETQYF.

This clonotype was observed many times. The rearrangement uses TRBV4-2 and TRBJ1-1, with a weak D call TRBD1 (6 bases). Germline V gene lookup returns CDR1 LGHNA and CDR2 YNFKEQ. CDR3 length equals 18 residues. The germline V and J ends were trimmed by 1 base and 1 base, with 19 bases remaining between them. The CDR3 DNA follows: TGTGCCAGCAGCCAAGTATTGCCCGGGCAGGGGCAGAACACTGAAGCTTTCTTT. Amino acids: CASSQVLPGQGQNTEAFF.

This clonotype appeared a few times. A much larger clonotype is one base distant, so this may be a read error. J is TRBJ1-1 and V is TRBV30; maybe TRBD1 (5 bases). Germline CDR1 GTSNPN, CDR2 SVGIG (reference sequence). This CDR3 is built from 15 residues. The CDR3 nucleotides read TGTGTCTGGAGTTCAACCCTCAGGGTGAGCACTGAAGCTTTCTTT. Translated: CVWSSTLRVSTEAFF.

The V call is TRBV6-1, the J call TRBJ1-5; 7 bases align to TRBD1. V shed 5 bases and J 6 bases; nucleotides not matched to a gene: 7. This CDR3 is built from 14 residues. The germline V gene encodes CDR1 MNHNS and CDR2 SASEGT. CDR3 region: CASSRDSTPQPQHF. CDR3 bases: TGTGCCAGCAGTAGGGACAGCACCCCTCAGCCCCAGCATTTT.

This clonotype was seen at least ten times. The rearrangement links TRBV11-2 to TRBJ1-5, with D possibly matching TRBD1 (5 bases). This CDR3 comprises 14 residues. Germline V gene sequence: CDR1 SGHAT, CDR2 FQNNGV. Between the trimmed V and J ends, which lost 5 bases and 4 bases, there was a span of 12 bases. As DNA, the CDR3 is TGTGCCAGCAGCAAAGACAGAGCAAATCAGCCCCAGCATTTT. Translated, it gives CASSKDRANQPQHF.

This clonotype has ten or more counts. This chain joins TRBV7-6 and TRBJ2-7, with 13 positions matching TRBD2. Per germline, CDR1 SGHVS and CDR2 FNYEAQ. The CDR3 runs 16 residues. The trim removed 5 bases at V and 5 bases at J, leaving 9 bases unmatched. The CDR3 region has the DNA TGTGCCAGCAGCGCTAGGACTAGCGGGAGCATGCACGAGCAGTACTTC. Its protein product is CASSARTSGSMHEQYF.

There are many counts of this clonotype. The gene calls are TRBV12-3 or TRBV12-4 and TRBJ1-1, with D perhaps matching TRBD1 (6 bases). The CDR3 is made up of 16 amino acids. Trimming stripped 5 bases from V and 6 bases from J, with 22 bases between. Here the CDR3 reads CASSQGSSRGASEAFF. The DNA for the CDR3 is TGTGCCAGCAGTCAGGGGTCCTCGAGAGGGGCTTCTGAAGCTTTCTTT.

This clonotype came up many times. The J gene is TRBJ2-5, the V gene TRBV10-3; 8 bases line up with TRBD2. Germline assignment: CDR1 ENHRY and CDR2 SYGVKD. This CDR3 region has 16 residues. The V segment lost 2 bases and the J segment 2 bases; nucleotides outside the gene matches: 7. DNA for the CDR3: TGTGCCATCAGTGAGGGGGCGGGGGGTTGGCAAGAGACCCAGTACTTC. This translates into CAISEGAGGWQETQYF.

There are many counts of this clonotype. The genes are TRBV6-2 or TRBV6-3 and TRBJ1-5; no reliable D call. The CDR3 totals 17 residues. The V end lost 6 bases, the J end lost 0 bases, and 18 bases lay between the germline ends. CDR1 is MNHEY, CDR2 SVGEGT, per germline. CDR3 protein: CASSPFSGSYSNQPQHF. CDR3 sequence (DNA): TGTGCCAGCAGCCCCTTCTCGGGTAGCTATAGCAATCAGCCCCAGCATTTT.

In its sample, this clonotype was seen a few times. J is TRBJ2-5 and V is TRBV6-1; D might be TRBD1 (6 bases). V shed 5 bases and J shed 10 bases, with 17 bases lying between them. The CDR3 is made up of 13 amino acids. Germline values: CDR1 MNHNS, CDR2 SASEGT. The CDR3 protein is CASSPSRSGVQYF. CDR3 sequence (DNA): TGTGCCAGCAGTCCCTCTCGTTCAGGGGTCCAGTACTTC.